The rows below give T cell receptor beta chains drawn from one sample of a study of Graves' ophthalmopathy and Graves' hyperthyroidism. TCRdb itself ran the multiplex PCR reads through MiXCR, one entry per CDR3 protein. The table shows about 370,000 distinct CDR3 sequences, with about a sixth occurring only once. Source material: peripheral blood. The receptors were gathered from an adult woman with stable Graves' hyperthyroidism. Each CDR3 is given with its conserved first and last residue. Fields, in order: clone size, J gene, D gene, V gene, CDR3 DNA, CDR3 protein. D genes are given only for firm matches. The size entry is marked missing in some rows and otherwise reads once, few, many or a size class.

few,TRBJ2-7,TRBD2,TRBV18,TGTGCCAGCTCAACCCGGACTAGCGGGGAACTGTACGAGCAGTACTTC,CASSTRTSGELYEQYF
NA,TRBJ1-2,NA,TRBV7-2,TGTGCCAGCAGCTTAGCTGCCGGGGGAATCCGGGGCTACACCTTC,CASSLAAGGIRGYTF
NA,TRBJ2-5,NA,TRBV5-1,TGCGCCAGCAGCTTCGAACCAGTCGGAGAGACCCAGTACTTC,CASSFEPVGETQYF
many,TRBJ1-2,NA,TRBV6-5,TGTGCCAGCAAGGCCATACACAGTCGGGGGATCTACTATGGCTACACCTTC,CASKAIHSRGIYYGYTF
many,TRBJ1-5,NA,TRBV6-1,TGTGCCAGCAGTGAGAACAGACTCAATCAGCCCCAGCATTTT,CASSENRLNQPQHF
many,TRBJ2-4,NA,TRBV7-2,TGTGCCAGCAGCCCGGGTCTAGCCAAAAACATTCAGTACTTC,CASSPGLAKNIQYF
NA,TRBJ1-5,TRBD1,TRBV20-1,TGCAGTGCGTGGGACAGTAGAAATCAGCCCCAGCATTTT,CSAWDSRNQPQHF
many,TRBJ2-7,NA,TRBV27,TGTGCCAGCAGTTTATCGATTTATTGGACTCAACCGGGCGAGCAGTACTTC,CASSLSIYWTQPGEQYF
NA,TRBJ1-2,TRBD1,TRBV6-5,TGTGCCAGCAGTTATTCCGGGACAGTCTATGGCTACACCTTC,CASSYSGTVYGYTF
many,TRBJ1-3,NA,TRBV29-1,TGCAGCGTTAGGTACTCTGGAAACACCATATATTTT,CSVRYSGNTIYF
NA,TRBJ1-3,NA,TRBV12-3/TRBV12-4,TGTGCCAGCAGTTTAGGGCACCCCGACTCTGGAAACACCATATATTTT,CASSLGHPDSGNTIYF
NA,TRBJ1-6,NA,TRBV20-1,TGCAGTGCTAGGTCGGGGGGAATGAGCTCCTATAATTCACCCCTCCACTTT,CSARSGGMSSYNSPLHF
many,TRBJ2-7,NA,TRBV7-2,TGTGCCAGCAGCCTAGACAGGCCAGCCTACGAGCAGTACTTC,CASSLDRPAYEQYF
many,TRBJ1-1,NA,TRBV12-3/TRBV12-4,TGTGCCAGCAAAGAGCCGGGGACGGATAACACTGAAGCTTTCTTT,CASKEPGTDNTEAFF
once,TRBJ1-1,TRBD1,TRBV12-3/TRBV12-4,TGTGCCAGCAGAAAAACGGACAGGGGGCGCAACACTGAAGCTTTCTTT,CASRKTDRGRNTEAFF